This T cell receptor (beta chain) is drawn from a study of cytomegalovirus exposure and HLA in healthy donors (dated by TCRdb to the late 2010s). Broadly, across the study: According to a later analysis, the 110 or so validation repertoires were produced on the same platform as the roughly 600 repertoires of the first cohort. The study combined high-throughput TCR immunosequencing, statistical association of individual TCRs with disease status, and machine learning to predict cytomegalovirus infection status. Besides the first cohort of roughly 660 subjects, a separate validation cohort made up of around 120 different subjects was used. The aim of the study was to test whether cataloging public T cell receptors could identify signatures of past pathogen exposure.

Separate from the approximately 700-subject first cohort, the validation cohort of about 110 subjects was the group to which the donors belonged. Receptor libraries were prepared by the immunoSEQ multiplex PCR assay. The paper's data handling went like this. A statistical classification framework was developed to diagnose cytomegalovirus status using the catalog of TCR beta chain sequences. Sourced from immuneACCESS, this table was stored by TCRdb with only in-frame sequences that have V and J called. A share of the clones is absent; for the studies checked, an unresolved V gene accounts for under half, and the remainder has no known explanation. The DNA was the basis for D and trimming; V, J and clone size are from that table. This sample comprises 65,000 to 80,000 clones, roughly 95% of them detected only once. The top ten hold 3.3% of the sample. The CDR3, cysteine through phenylalanine, is 12 amino acids long. Of all the DNA, just the CDR3 is kept, 36 bases in frame from base 1. According to the germline V gene, CDR1 reads SQVTM and CDR2 reads ANQGSEA. V lost 7 bases and J lost 7 bases, and the count of bases not matched to a germline gene is 7.

Paper-wide results and their limitations: In a later analysis, TCRs clustered in the first cohort were found to also tend to co-occur in the 100 to 150 validation repertoires, with 94% of cluster scores above 0. A total of about 180 TCR beta chains were listed by the study as associated with cytomegalovirus. The classifier was reported to diagnose cytomegalovirus status with high specificity and sensitivity in both the original cohort and the validation cohort. The validation cohort had no HLA typing available for a later analysis, so co-occurrence within that cohort was assessed over all 130 or so repertoires. In vitro tests confirmed that a few of the cytomegalovirus-associated TCR beta chains recognize cytomegalovirus antigens. Most TCR sequences were observed very rarely across donors, whereas some public TCRs were present in many individuals. According to the authors, the approach could potentially be generalized to other disease states and immunological phenotypes.

Regarding this clone: Its target antigen remains unknown. Base quality data are lacking; no much larger clone is found one base away.

Material: PBMCs. The sequence links TRBV29-1 to TRBJ2-1; a stretch of 7 junction bases matches TRBD1. This TCR came from a woman aged 18-29 years in good health and CMV-seropositive. The DNA is TGCAGCGCGGGACAGCGAAGTAATGAGCAGTTCTTC. This encodes CSAGQRSNEQFF.